These T cell receptor beta chains were read from a single sample in a study of graft-versus-host responses after intestinal transplantation. TCRdb's table, derived via immunoSEQ multiplex PCR, lists solely in-frame clones and lacks some. The sample gives around 110,000 clones, roughly 90% of which show up once; around 0.76% is in the top ten. Their specific antigens are unknown. The material sequenced was unstimulated CD4+ T cells sorted from spleen or lymph node cells, taken before transplant. Source of these receptors: a human donor who was the organ donor for an intestinal transplant. CDR3s include the opening cysteine and the closing phenylalanine or tryptophan. Fields, in order: D gene, clone size, J gene, V gene, CDR3 DNA, CDR3 protein. A D gene is named only where the DNA matches it firmly. Clone size is shown for a subset of rows, as once, few, many or a class of expanded clone.

>.|.|TRBJ1-2|TRBV14
TGTGCCAGCAGCCAAGACTGGGCAGTGGGCTACACCTTC
CASSQDWAVGYTF
>.|.|TRBJ1-6|TRBV5-4
TGTGCCAGCAGCCAACCGGACAGAAATAATTCACCCCTCCACTTT
CASSQPDRNNSPLHF
>TRBD1|.|TRBJ1-2|TRBV5-1
TGCGCCAGCAGCGGACAGGGCTATGGCTACACCTTC
CASSGQGYGYTF
>.|.|TRBJ1-1|TRBV7-8
TGTGCCAGCAGCTTAAGGCGGACAAGGGGGGGCACTGAAGCTTTCTTT
CASSLRRTRGGTEAFF
>.|.|TRBJ2-7|TRBV6-6
TGTGCCAGCATTCGTGGTTACGAGCAGTACTTC
CASIRGYEQYF
>TRBD1|once|TRBJ2-1|TRBV5-1
TGCGCCAGCAGCCCAGGACAGGACCATGAGCAGTTCTTC
CASSPGQDHEQFF
>.|.|TRBJ2-5|TRBV5-1
TGCGCCAGCAGTGGGGGGCTCGAGACCCAGTACTTC
CASSGGLETQYF
>TRBD1|once|TRBJ1-2|TRBV7-9
TGTGCCAGCAGCCCTGAACGCAGGGGGGGCTATGGCTACACCTTC
CASSPERRGGYGYTF
>TRBD1|.|TRBJ2-7|TRBV29-1
TGCAGCGTTTGGGACAGGGGGAACGAGCAGTACTTC
CSVWDRGNEQYF
>.|once|TRBJ1-5|TRBV5-5
TGTGCCAGCAGCTTGGGACAGAATATCAATCAGCCCCAGCATTTT
CASSLGQNINQPQHF
>TRBD1|.|TRBJ1-5|TRBV7-2
TGTGCCAGCAGCTCTTGGACAGGGAATAGTCAGCCCCAGCATTTT
CASSSWTGNSQPQHF
>TRBD2|.|TRBJ2-7|TRBV5-1
TGCGCCAGCAGCTTGGCCTGGCGGGAGGGGGGCGAGCAGTACTTC
CASSLAWREGGEQYF